Shown below are 12 T cell receptor beta chains from a single sample sequenced in a study of prognosis after radiotherapy for stage I lung cancer. TCR beta CDR3 was amplified from genomic DNA by two-round multiplex PCR. Initially, in first-round PCR, primers specific to each TRBV and TRBJ gene were used. Using its own MiXCR run on the multiplex PCR reads, TCRdb lists one record per CDR3 protein. The sample contains roughly 15,000 distinct CDR3 sequences, over 15% of which appear only once. The sample was PBMCs, taken before or after stereotactic body radiation therapy (not recorded which). Source of these receptors: a donor aged 50 or older with non-small cell lung cancer.

This clonotype was counted at least ten times. The genes are TRBV3-1 and TRBJ1-1, with a tentative D call TRBD1 (5 bases). The germline V gene encodes CDR1 LGHDT and CDR2 YNNKEL (reference sequence). V gave up 4 bases and J gave up 9 bases, with 21 bases separating them. The CDR3 totals 15 residues. The CDR3, as DNA: TGTGCCAGCAGCCGCAACCCGGGACCCAAGACTAAAGCTTTCTTT. It is translated as CASSRNPGPKTKAFF.

This clonotype was detected ten times or more. The chain joins TRBV6-5 to TRBJ2-7; 11 bases agree with TRBD1. CDR3 length equals 15 residues. CDR1 and CDR2 from the germline V gene are MNHEY and SVGAGI. With 4 bases clipped from V and 2 bases from J, the junction kept 4 bases outside the gene matches. The CDR3 is CASSSTDRGPYEQYF. For the CDR3, the DNA is TGTGCCAGCAGTTCGACGGACAGGGGGCCCTACGAGCAGTACTTC.

This clonotype was recorded many times. V gene TRBV9 combines with J gene TRBJ2-3; the D is unclear. Between the trimmed V and J ends, which lost 0 bases and 0 bases, there was a span of 17 bases. The CDR3 length is 18 residues. The germline gives CDR1 SGDLS, CDR2 YYNGEE. The CDR3 is CASSVGVSFRTSTDTQYF. The CDR3 DNA reads TGTGCCAGCAGCGTAGGGGTCAGCTTTAGAACTAGCACAGATACGCAGTATTTT.

This clonotype was detected only a few times. A much larger clonotype is one base distant, so this may be a read error. The genes are TRBV28 and TRBJ2-7; TRBD1 agrees at 8 bases. The V gene's germline CDR1 is MDHEN and CDR2 SYDVKM. With V trimmed by 1 base and J by 2 bases, 4 bases remained unmatched. The length of the CDR3 is 15 residues. The CDR3 DNA sequence: TGTGCCAGCAGTTTATTAGCGGACAGGGCCTACGAGCAGTACTTC. This translates into CASSLLADRAYEQYF.

This clonotype was seen ten or more times. V is TRBV7-9 and J is TRBJ2-7; TRBD1 matches 7 bases. From germline, CDR1 is SEHNR and CDR2 FQNEAQ (reference sequence). The CDR3 has 12 amino acids. The CDR3 nucleotides are TGTGCCAGCTCCCGAACCTCGACAGGGAGAGTCGTC. This translates into CASSRTSTGRVV.

About this clonotype itself: This likely came from a read error, as a far larger clone is one base away. The rearrangement joins TRBV6-2 or TRBV6-3 to TRBJ2-2; the match to TRBD2 covers 9 bases. This CDR3 is built from 16 residues. Germline CDR1 reads MNHEY; CDR2 reads SVGEGT. The trim removed 11 bases at V and 4 bases at J, leaving 14 bases unmatched. Here the CDR3 DNA reads TGTGCCGTGGCGGCAGGGCGGGAGGGCCGCACCGGGGAGCTGTTTTTT. Its protein is CAVAAGREGRTGELFF.

This clonotype was counted at least ten times. J is TRBJ1-6 and V is TRBV9; the D gene is possibly TRBD1 (6 bases). The CDR3 consists of 17 residues. Germline V CDR1 and CDR2: SGDLS, YYNGEE. Trimming removed 4 bases at V and 5 bases at J, with 19 bases between. CDR3 loop: CASSLRGGGADNSPLHF. The DNA for the CDR3 is TGTGCCAGCAGCCTCCGAGGGGGAGGAGCGGATAATTCACCCCTCCACTTT. The full variable domain, rest sourced from reference TRBV9 and TRBJ1-6, is DSGVTQTPKHLITATGQRVTLRCSPRSGDLSVYWYQQSLDQGLQFLIQYYNGEERAKGNILERFSAQQFPDLHSELNLSSLELGDSALYFCASSLRGGGADNSPLHFGNGTRLTVT.

In this sample, this clonotype turned up many times. V gene TRBV11-1 combines with J gene TRBJ2-5; possibly TRBD1 or TRBD2 for D (6 bases each). Trimming took off 6 bases at V and 5 bases at J, with 13 bases between the two ends. Germline CDR1 SGHAT, CDR2 FQDESV (reference sequence). The CDR3 is 13 residues long. DNA of the CDR3: TGTGCCAGCAGGACAACAGGGAGGGAGACCCAGTACTTC. It codes for CASRTTGRETQYF.

The table lists this clonotype with many counts. This chain links TRBV20-1 with TRBJ2-7, with a possible D match to TRBD1 (6 bases). This CDR3 region has 13 residues. The germline V gene has CDR1 DFQATT and CDR2 SNEGSKA (reference sequence). Between the trimmed V and J ends, which lost 4 bases and 0 bases, there was a span of 10 bases. CDR3 amino acids: CSAIGQSSYEQYF. DNA for the CDR3: TGCAGTGCTATTGGACAGAGCTCCTACGAGCAGTACTTC.

This clonotype was seen many times. The gene calls are TRBV5-1 and TRBJ2-7; D perhaps matches TRBD2 (5 bases). Germline CDR1 and CDR2: SGHRS and YFSETQ. Trimming took 0 bases from V and 1 from J, leaving 8 bases between them. This CDR3 is built from 14 residues. DNA for the CDR3: TGCGCCAGCAGCTTGGCATCGGGGTCCTACGAGCAGTACTTC. It yields the protein CASSLASGSYEQYF.

This clonotype has at least ten counts. The rearrangement uses TRBV18 and TRBJ1-1; D unresolved. The V gene lost 3 bases and the J gene lost 4 bases, with 12 bases spanning the gap. The germline CDR1 and CDR2 sequences are KGHSH and LQKENI. The CDR3 has 14 residues. The CDR3 here is CASSPPTWTTEAFF. CDR3 in DNA: TGTGCCAGCTCACCCCCGACCTGGACCACTGAAGCTTTCTTT.

This clonotype was seen at least ten times. The rearrangement uses TRBV5-1 and TRBJ2-3; 11 bases fit TRBD2. The V gene's germline CDR1 is SGHRS and CDR2 YFSETQ. The CDR3 contains 16 residues. The V and J ends lost 2 bases and 5 bases, in that order; junction bases with no gene match: 7. CDR3 sequence reads: CASSLPQTSGGDTQYF. The CDR3, as DNA: TGCGCCAGCAGCTTACCCCAAACTAGCGGGGGAGATACGCAGTATTTT.